A selection of T cell receptor beta chains follows, all from one sample in a study of control samples from healthy donors and cancer patients. This table comes from immunoSEQ multiplex PCR, and its TCRdb copy is limited to in-frame clones, with some not included. The sample yields roughly 120,000 clones, roughly nine tenths seen once. The sample comprised PBMCs. These receptors came from a woman between 50 and 59 years old with colorectal cancer. Each CDR3 is given with its conserved first and last residue. The order of the fields is J gene, V gene, D gene, clone size, CDR3 protein, CDR3 DNA. D genes are given only for firm matches. A row's size may be missing; if present it is once, few, many or a size class.

>TRBJ2-5|TRBV19|TRBD2|NA
CASSPRTSGGKTQYF
TGTGCCAGTAGTCCTAGGACTAGCGGGGGTAAGACCCAGTACTTC
>TRBJ2-6|TRBV9|NA|NA
CASSGHSGANVLTF
TGTGCCAGCAGCGGGCACTCTGGGGCCAACGTCCTGACTTTC
>TRBJ2-3|TRBV9|NA|NA
CASSSLVGADTQYF
TGTGCCAGCAGCAGCCTCGTGGGGGCAGATACGCAGTATTTT
>TRBJ2-3|TRBV2|NA|once
CASSLNADTQYF
TGTGCCAGCAGTCTAAACGCAGATACGCAGTATTTT
>TRBJ1-1|TRBV18|NA|NA
CASSPGVNTEAFF
TGTGCCAGCTCCCCCGGGGTGAACACTGAAGCTTTCTTT
>TRBJ1-1|TRBV10-2|NA|NA
CASKSGARTEAFF
TGCGCCAGCAAATCAGGGGCACGAACTGAAGCTTTCTTT
>TRBJ2-2|TRBV19|TRBD2|NA
CASSLSGTYTGELFF
TGTGCCAGTAGTCTTAGCGGGACCTACACCGGGGAGCTGTTTTTT
>TRBJ2-5|TRBV30|NA|NA
CAWSVKGPEETQYF
TGTGCCTGGAGTGTAAAGGGACCAGAAGAGACCCAGTACTTC
>TRBJ2-1|TRBV3-1/TRBV3-2|NA|NA
CASSDRREQFF
TGTGCCAGCAGCGACAGGCGGGAGCAGTTCTTC
>TRBJ1-5|TRBV5-1|NA|NA
CASSLGASNQPQHF
TGCGCCAGCAGCTTGGGGGCCAGCAATCAGCCCCAGCATTTT
>TRBJ2-1|TRBV7-2|NA|NA
CASSFRSEPHNEQFF
TGTGCCAGCAGCTTTAGGTCAGAACCCCACAATGAGCAGTTCTTC
>TRBJ2-1|TRBV19|TRBD2|NA
CASGLASSYNEQFF
TGTGCCAGCGGACTAGCTAGCTCCTACAATGAGCAGTTCTTC
>TRBJ1-3|TRBV3-1/TRBV3-2|NA|NA
CASSRQSGNTIYF
TGTGCCAGCAGCCGGCAATCTGGAAACACCATATATTTT
>TRBJ1-1|TRBV9|NA|NA
CASSVDWGGDTEAFF
TGTGCCAGCAGCGTAGATTGGGGGGGAGACACTGAAGCTTTCTTT
>TRBJ2-2|TRBV2|NA|NA
CASSAGTMNTGELFF
TGTGCCAGCAGTGCCGGGACAATGAACACCGGGGAGCTGTTTTTT
>TRBJ1-2|TRBV19|NA|NA
CASISGHGYTF
TGTGCCAGTATATCGGGGCATGGCTACACCTTC
>TRBJ2-7|TRBV7-8|TRBD1|NA
CASSPTGPTYEQYF
TGTGCCAGCAGCCCGACAGGGCCGACCTACGAGCAGTACTTC
>TRBJ1-6|TRBV5-1|NA|NA
CASSLADLDNSPLHF
TGCGCCAGCAGCTTGGCGGACCTTGATAATTCACCCCTCCACTTT
>TRBJ1-2|TRBV5-4|NA|NA
CASSLADKDYGYTF
TGTGCCAGCAGCTTGGCTGACAAGGACTATGGCTACACCTTC
>TRBJ1-2|TRBV11-2|TRBD1|NA
CASSSDRADYGYTF
TGTGCCAGCAGCTCGGACAGGGCGGACTATGGCTACACCTTC
>TRBJ2-1|TRBV12-5|NA|NA
CASGLNSAENEQFF
TGTGCTAGTGGTTTGAATTCGGCGGAGAATGAGCAGTTCTTC
>TRBJ1-1|TRBV28|NA|NA
CASNMWVGVGTEAFF
TGTGCCAGCAACATGTGGGTAGGAGTGGGGACTGAAGCTTTCTTT
>TRBJ2-5|TRBV3-1/TRBV3-2|NA|NA
CASSQDSGPQETQYF
TGTGCCAGCAGCCAAGATTCAGGGCCGCAGGAGACCCAGTACTTC
>TRBJ2-1|TRBV19|TRBD2|NA
CASSSLPRRGYNEQFF
TGTGCCAGTAGCTCACTTCCCCGGCGGGGGTACAATGAGCAGTTCTTC
>TRBJ2-1|TRBV7-8|NA|NA
CASSTWSSHYNEQFF
TGTGCCAGCAGCACGTGGAGTAGCCACTACAATGAGCAGTTCTTC
>TRBJ1-1|TRBV6-4|NA|NA
CASSAEGVANTEAFF
TGTGCCAGCAGTGCCGAAGGGGTAGCGAACACTGAAGCTTTCTTT
>TRBJ1-3|TRBV13|TRBD1|NA
CASSLAGDRGAGNTIYF
TGTGCCAGCAGCTTAGCGGGCGACAGGGGGGCTGGAAACACCATATATTTT
>TRBJ1-1|TRBV11-1|NA|NA
CASSLQGNTEAFF
TGTGCCAGCAGCCTGCAGGGGAACACTGAAGCTTTCTTT
>TRBJ1-1|TRBV7-8|NA|NA
CASSLEGGYTEAFF
TGTGCCAGCAGCTTAGAGGGGGGATACACTGAAGCTTTCTTT
>TRBJ1-2|TRBV19|NA|NA
CASSIGAAILRYGYTF
TGTGCCAGTAGTATAGGGGCGGCAATATTACGGTATGGCTACACCTTC
>TRBJ2-3|TRBV7-9|NA|NA
CASSPRGRTDTQYF
TGTGCCAGCAGCCCCCGGGGCAGAACAGATACGCAGTATTTT
>TRBJ2-7|TRBV2|TRBD2|NA
CASRVGLAGVQNF
TGTGCCAGCAGAGTCGGACTAGCGGGGGTTCAAAACTTC
>TRBJ1-5|TRBV28|NA|NA
CASSFVSQGGNQPQHF
TGTGCCAGCAGTTTCGTCTCACAGGGCGGTAATCAGCCCCAGCATTTT
>TRBJ2-7|TRBV7-6|TRBD2|NA
CASTPEIGLAGGFTYEQYF
TGTGCCAGTACCCCGGAAATTGGGCTAGCGGGAGGGTTTACTTACGAGCAGTACTTC
>TRBJ1-5|TRBV15|NA|NA
CATSSSRGNQPQHF
TGTGCCACCAGCAGCTCAAGGGGTAATCAGCCCCAGCATTTT
>TRBJ2-1|TRBV7-9|TRBD2|once
CASSSELGLAGGPPEQFF
TGTGCCAGCAGCTCGGAACTAGGACTAGCGGGGGGGCCTCCTGAGCAGTTCTTC
>TRBJ1-6|TRBV18|NA|NA
CASSPQLYNSPLHF
TGTGCCAGCTCACCACAGCTCTATAATTCACCCCTCCACTTT
>TRBJ1-2|TRBV4-1|NA|NA
CASSHPDTPHVGYTF
TGCGCCAGCAGCCACCCCGACACCCCACATGTGGGCTACACCTTC
>TRBJ2-2|TRBV27|NA|NA
CASSLVVATGELFF
TGTGCCAGCAGTTTGGTCGTCGCCACCGGGGAGCTGTTTTTT
>TRBJ1-6|TRBV5-4|TRBD1|NA
CASSRTGGRSINSPLHF
TGTGCCAGCAGCCGGACAGGGGGTCGTTCTATTAATTCACCCCTCCACTTT
>TRBJ2-6|TRBV3-1/TRBV3-2|NA|NA
CASTLDGANVLTF
TGTGCCAGCACCCTTGACGGGGCCAACGTCCTGACTTTC
>TRBJ2-3|TRBV18|NA|NA
CASSPGSGADTQYF
TGTGCCAGCTCACCTGGGTCAGGGGCAGATACGCAGTATTTT
>TRBJ2-5|TRBV24-1|NA|NA
CATSDPRGGGGLQETQYF
TGTGCCACCAGTGATCCACGCGGTGGCGGGGGCCTACAAGAGACCCAGTACTTC
>TRBJ2-2|TRBV18|TRBD2|NA
CASSPSIGGDGTGELFF
TGTGCCAGCTCACCCTCCATCGGGGGGGACGGCACCGGGGAGCTGTTTTTT
>TRBJ2-7|TRBV7-8|NA|NA
CASIPQGKGYEQYF
TGTGCCAGCATCCCTCAGGGAAAGGGCTACGAGCAGTACTTC
>TRBJ1-1|TRBV2|NA|NA
CASSFSLETEAFF
TGTGCCAGCAGTTTTTCTCTGGAAACTGAAGCTTTCTTT
>TRBJ2-5|TRBV24-1|NA|NA
CATSDRSGHQQETQYF
TGTGCCACCAGTGACCGATCGGGACACCAACAAGAGACCCAGTACTTC
>TRBJ2-7|TRBV6-6|TRBD2|NA
CASSPTSGLAYEQYF
TGTGCCAGCAGTCCGACTAGCGGGTTGGCCTACGAGCAGTACTTC
>TRBJ1-2|TRBV7-9|TRBD1|once
CASSSDRGYGYTF
TGTGCCAGCAGCTCGGACAGGGGCTATGGCTACACCTTC
>TRBJ2-7|TRBV2|TRBD1|NA
CASSFTQGPYEQYF
TGTGCCAGCAGTTTTACACAGGGGCCCTACGAGCAGTACTTC
>TRBJ2-5|TRBV13|NA|NA
CASSLGRGQQETQYF
TGTGCCAGCAGCTTAGGCCGGGGACAACAAGAGACCCAGTACTTC
>TRBJ1-3|TRBV27|NA|NA
CASRPAGRNTIYF
TGTGCCAGCAGACCCGCGGGCAGGAACACCATATATTTT
>TRBJ1-5|TRBV7-2|NA|NA
CASSLRVSNQPQHF
TGTGCCAGCAGCTTGCGGGTTAGCAATCAGCCCCAGCATTTT
>TRBJ1-2|TRBV21-1|NA|NA
CASSKALSGAAGDGYTF
TGTGCCAGCAGCAAAGCGCTTTCCGGGGCCGCCGGGGATGGCTACACCTTC
>TRBJ1-3|TRBV18|NA|NA
CASSPRALGRGNTIYF
TGTGCCAGCTCACCCAGGGCCCTGGGCCGTGGAAACACCATATATTTT
>TRBJ2-3|TRBV29-1|NA|once
CSVEVPEQDTDTQYF
TGCAGCGTTGAAGTTCCGGAGCAGGACACAGATACGCAGTATTTT